The next 25 T cell receptor beta chains were all read from a single sample in a study of human T cells and chemical hapten exposure. Total RNA was isolated from whole blood that had not been fractionated. The library put unique molecular identifiers onto individual cDNA molecules. TCRdb re-called the reads with MiXCR, one entry per CDR3 protein. The repertoire holds more than 100,000 distinct CDR3 sequences, with 8.5% as singletons. Input material: whole blood. The source of these receptors is a human donor in good health. Some clones in this sample may be carry-over from other donors' samples.

This clonotype was seen a handful of times. The J gene is TRBJ1-2, the V gene TRBV20-1, with 9 bases fitting TRBD1. CDR1 is DFQATT and CDR2 is SNEGSKA in the germline V gene (reference sequence). Losses at the gene ends were 4 bases for V and 8 bases for J; bases not matched to a gene: 17. This CDR3 spans 16 amino acids. The CDR3 sequence is CSAILLDRGEIGGYTF. CDR3 sequence (DNA): TGCAGTGCTATACTACTGGACAGGGGAGAGATAGGCGGCTACACCTTC.

The CDR3, as DNA: TGTGCCAGCAGCCCCGCGGCAGATACGCAGTATTTT. Translating gives CASSPAADTQYF. The chain is built from TRBV3-1 and TRBJ2-3; D is undetermined. V was clipped by 4 bases and J by 4 bases, with 6 bases between them. Germline CDR1 is LGHDT and CDR2 is YNNKEL (reference sequence). The CDR3 spans 12 residues.

This clonotype was detected only a few times. V gene TRBV12-3 or TRBV12-4 combines with J gene TRBJ2-7, with TRBD1 identical over 8 bases. The CDR3 sequence is 15 residues long. The V and J ends lost 5 bases and 0 bases, in that order; junction bases with no gene match: 6. The CDR3 region has the DNA TGTGCCAGCAGTAGAGGACAGGGCCTCTCCTACGAGCAGTACTTC. This translates into CASSRGQGLSYEQYF.

This clonotype was seen a handful of times. V and J are TRBV29-1 and TRBJ2-7; 10 bases are a match to TRBD2. The CDR3 spans 15 residues. V lost 4 bases and J lost 0; bases outside the gene matches: 6. CDR1 is SQVTM and CDR2 is ANQGSEA in the germline V gene. In DNA, the CDR3 is TGCAGCGTTGTAGGGACTAGCGAGAGCTCCTACGAGCAGTACTTC. This sequence encodes CSVVGTSESSYEQYF.

The CDR3 protein is CASKTPSIGGYTF. The DNA for the CDR3 is TGTGCCAGTAAAACCCCATCCATCGGGGGCTACACCTTC. The chain links TRBV19 to TRBJ1-2; D remains unclear. Deletions cut 7 bases from V and 8 bases from J, with 17 bases between. CDR3 length: 13 residues. In germline, CDR1 is LNHDA, CDR2 SQIVND (reference sequence).

This clonotype was picked up a small number of times. V is TRBV7-2 and J is TRBJ2-3; D tentatively fits TRBD1 or TRBD2 (6 bases each). With 1 base removed from V and 0 bases from J, the gap between germline ends came to 14 bases. CDR1 and CDR2 from the germline V gene are SGHTA and FQGNSA. The CDR3 extends over 17 amino acids. The CDR3 loop is CASSLGFIGGSTDTQYF. In nucleotides, the CDR3 is TGTGCCAGCAGCTTAGGTTTTATAGGGGGGAGCACAGATACGCAGTATTTT.

Ten or more counts support this clonotype. V gene TRBV19 combines with J gene TRBJ1-5; D gene unclear. The CDR3 is 14 residues long. Per the germline V gene, CDR1 is LNHDA and CDR2 is SQIVND (reference sequence). V was shortened by 0 bases and J by 1 base, with 4 bases between the two germline ends. CDR3 sequence: CASSIEGSNQPQHF. CDR3 nucleotide sequence: TGTGCCAGTAGTATAGAGGGGAGCAATCAGCCCCAGCATTTT.

The rearrangement joins TRBV6-2 or TRBV6-3 to TRBJ2-6; TRBD1 matches at 8 bases. The trim removed 2 bases at V and 1 base at J, leaving 13 bases unmatched. This CDR3 has 20 residues. CDR1 MNHEY and CDR2 SVGEGT come from the germline V gene. CDR3 sequence: CASSYPEAGRGRSGANVLTF. CDR3 nucleotides: TGTGCCAGCAGTTACCCCGAGGCGGGCAGGGGGCGATCTGGGGCCAACGTCCTGACTTTC.

Many counts were recorded for this clonotype. V gene TRBV5-1 combines with J gene TRBJ2-7; D uncertain. Per germline, CDR1 SGHRS and CDR2 YFSETQ. The V end lost 3 bases, the J end lost 6 bases, and 13 bases lay between the germline ends. The CDR3 contains 13 residues. The CDR3 DNA sequence: TGCGCCAGCAGCTCTTCCGACCCGGGCGAGCAGTACTTC. Amino acid sequence: CASSSSDPGEQYF.

This clonotype was recorded at least ten times. V usage is TRBV18 and J usage is TRBJ1-3; 7 nucleotides line up with TRBD1. Germline loops: CDR1 KGHSH, CDR2 LQKENI. The trim removed 3 bases at V and 3 bases at J, leaving 5 bases unmatched. The CDR3 covers 15 residues. The CDR3 reads CASSPSGQVGNTIYF. The CDR3 DNA reads as TGTGCCAGCTCACCTTCCGGACAGGTTGGAAACACCATATATTTT.

This clonotype was seen a few times. V and J are TRBV29-1 and TRBJ2-7; D may be TRBD1 (6 bases). CDR3 size: 13 residues. The ends were cut back, 7 bases at V and 0 bases at J, with 13 bases in the middle. Germline CDR1 is SQVTM and CDR2 is ANQGSEA. CDR3 residues: CSAMTGSSYEQYF. The CDR3 nucleotides read TGCAGCGCTATGACAGGCAGCTCCTACGAGCAGTACTTC.

The chain recombines TRBV29-1 with TRBJ1-4, with TRBD1 matching over 7 bases. V trimming: 4 bases; J trimming: 3 bases; junction bases outside the gene matches: 5. This CDR3 is built from 14 residues. Germline V gene data show CDR1 as SQVTM and CDR2 as ANQGSEA. CDR3 amino acids: CSVAEGASNEKLFF. CDR3 DNA: TGCAGCGTTGCGGAGGGGGCATCTAATGAAAAACTGTTTTTT. Based on the CDR3 plus reference TRBV29-1 and TRBJ1-4, the full variable domain is SAVISQKPSRDICQRGTSLTIQCQVDSQVTMMFWYRQQPGQSLTLIATANQGSEATYESGFVIDKFPISRPNLTFSTLTVSNMSPEDSSIYLCSVAEGASNEKLFFGSGTQLSVL.

This clonotype has at least ten counts. CDR3 coding DNA: TGTGCCAGCAGCCTTTCCGGGACAGGGGACTACTATGGCTACACCTTC. Its translation: CASSLSGTGDYYGYTF. The gene calls are TRBV4-2 and TRBJ1-2, with 10 nucleotides matching TRBD1. Germline CDR1 LGHNA, CDR2 YNFKEQ. The CDR3 contains 16 residues. The V gene end was trimmed by 4 bases and the J gene end by 3 bases; junction bases not matched to a gene: 8.

This clonotype was counted only a few times. The chain combines TRBV12-3 or TRBV12-4 with TRBJ2-2, with D tentatively TRBD1 (6 bases). This CDR3 has 15 residues. With 7 bases removed from V and 0 bases from J, the gap between germline ends came to 12 bases. The CDR3 coding sequence is TGTGCCAGCAATGACGACAGGTCGAACACCGGGGAGCTGTTTTTT. Amino acids: CASNDDRSNTGELFF.

This clonotype was recorded at least ten times. This chain uses TRBV10-3 with TRBJ2-7; TRBD1 is a possible D gene (6 bases). Germline CDR1 reads ENHRY; CDR2 reads SYGVKD. This CDR3 is 16 amino acids long. V lost 1 base to trimming and J lost 4 bases, with 17 bases between them. The CDR3: CAISEWANRDQYEQYF. CDR3 DNA sequence: TGTGCCATCAGTGAGTGGGCGAACAGGGACCAATACGAGCAGTACTTC.

The rearrangement joins TRBV4-2 to TRBJ1-2; TRBD1 aligns across 8 bases. Looked up from germline, CDR1 is LGHNA and CDR2 is YNFKEQ. CDR3 size: 15 residues. Unmatched junction bases numbered 2, after V lost 0 bases and J lost 2 bases. DNA of the CDR3: TGTGCCAGCAGCCAAGAGGACAGGGAGAACTATGGCTACACCTTC. Translation: CASSQEDRENYGYTF.

This sequence joins TRBV5-5 and TRBJ2-2; 8 nucleotides line up with TRBD1. Germline CDR1 reads SGHKS; CDR2 reads YYEKEE (reference sequence). This CDR3 is built from 15 residues. Trimming took 4 bases from V and 2 from J; bases not matched to a gene: 4. CDR3 sequence reads: CASSVGQGNTGELFF. DNA of the CDR3: TGTGCCAGCAGCGTAGGACAGGGAAACACCGGGGAGCTGTTTTTT.

This clonotype was seen a handful of times. The V and J genes are TRBV6-2 or TRBV6-3 and TRBJ2-1, with 8 bases that match TRBD2. The CDR3 contains 16 residues. The V gene's germline CDR1 is MNHEY and CDR2 SVGEGT. Germline trimming cut 0 bases from V and 5 bases from J; bases unmatched to any gene: 6. CDR3 nucleotides: TGTGCCAGCAGTTACTCAACGGGGGGGCTGAACAATGAGCAGTTCTTC. Translated, it gives CASSYSTGGLNNEQFF.

This clonotype was counted a few times. This chain uses TRBV27 with TRBJ2-1, with 13 bases aligning to TRBD2. Germline V gene sequence: CDR1 MNHEY, CDR2 SMNVEV (reference sequence). The length of the CDR3 is 15 residues. J lost 8 bases, V lost 5 bases, and 6 bases had no gene match. CDR3 loop: CASSIGTSGADEQFF. CDR3 nucleotide sequence: TGTGCCAGCAGTATCGGGACTAGCGGGGCTGATGAGCAGTTCTTC.

This chain's CDR3 is CASARREGGGELFF. The CDR3, as DNA: TGTGCCAGCGCCCGACGAGAGGGTGGCGGGGAGCTGTTTTTT. The chain couples TRBV6-5 to TRBJ2-2; a weak D match, TRBD2 (5 bases). The CDR3 runs 14 residues. V lost 8 bases, J lost 7 bases, and 17 bases lay in between. Germline CDR1 reads MNHEY; CDR2 reads SVGAGI.

Only a few counts were recorded for this clonotype. The CDR3 reads CAWSHQETQYF. CDR3 nucleotides: TGTGCCTGGAGTCACCAAGAGACCCAGTACTTC. The J gene is TRBJ2-5, the V gene TRBV30, with D unresolved. The length of the CDR3 is 11 residues. Germline assignment: CDR1 GTSNPN and CDR2 SVGIG (reference sequence). The V end lost 2 bases, the J end lost 0 bases, and 1 base lay between the germline ends.

V and J are TRBV29-1 and TRBJ2-7; D remains ambiguous. With 2 bases removed from V and 1 base from J, the gap between germline ends came to 3 bases. Germline-derived CDR1 and CDR2 are SQVTM and ANQGSEA. The CDR3 is 11 residues long. CDR3 sequence (DNA): TGCAGCGTTGAACAGTCCTACGAGCAGTACTTC. Amino acid sequence: CSVEQSYEQYF.

The table lists this clonotype with a few counts. J is TRBJ2-7 and V is TRBV11-3; D may correspond to TRBD1 or TRBD2 (5 bases each). This CDR3 has 14 amino acids. The germline gives CDR1 SGHNT, CDR2 YENEEA. Trimming took off 7 bases at V and 1 base at J, with 14 bases between the two ends. The CDR3 DNA sequence: TGTGCCAGCAACTACCGGGACGGTTCCTACGAGCAGTACTTC. It translates to CASNYRDGSYEQYF. The full variable domain, completed using reference TRBV11-3 and TRBJ2-7, is EAGVVQSPRYKIIEKKQPVAFWCNPISGHNTLYWYLQNLGQGPELLIRYENEEAVDDSQLPKDRFSAERLKGVDSTLKIQPAELGDSAVYLCASNYRDGSYEQYFGPGTRLTVT.

The chain employs TRBV6-5 and TRBJ2-7, with 8 bases that match TRBD1. J lost 2 bases, V lost 6 bases, and 12 bases had no gene match. Germline V gene data show CDR1 as MNHEY and CDR2 as SVGAGI. The CDR3 is 16 amino acids. CDR3 amino acids: CASRPYSQGAAYEQYF. The DNA for the CDR3 is TGTGCCAGCAGACCCTACTCCCAGGGGGCGGCCTACGAGCAGTACTTC.

This clonotype was counted many times. The chain couples TRBV5-1 to TRBJ1-2, with 10 bases that match TRBD1. Germline V gene sequence: CDR1 SGHRS, CDR2 YFSETQ. The CDR3 runs to 14 residues. The V gene end was trimmed by 3 bases and the J gene end by 1 base; junction bases not matched to a gene: 0. CDR3 DNA: TGCGCCAGCAGCTGGGACAGGGGTAACTATGGCTACACCTTC. Protein product: CASSWDRGNYGYTF.